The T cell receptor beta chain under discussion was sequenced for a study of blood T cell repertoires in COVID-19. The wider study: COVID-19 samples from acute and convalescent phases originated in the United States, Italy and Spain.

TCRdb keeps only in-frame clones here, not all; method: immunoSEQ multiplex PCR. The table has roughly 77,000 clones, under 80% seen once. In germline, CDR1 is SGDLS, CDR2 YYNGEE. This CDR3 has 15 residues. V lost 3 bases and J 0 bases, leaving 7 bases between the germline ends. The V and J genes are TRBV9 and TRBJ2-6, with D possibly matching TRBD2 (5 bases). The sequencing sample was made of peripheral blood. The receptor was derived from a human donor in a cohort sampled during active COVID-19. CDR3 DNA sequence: TGTGCCAGCAGCGGAGGGAACTCTGGGGCCAACGTCCTGACTTTC. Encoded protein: CASSGGNSGANVLTF.